The next 30 T cell receptor beta chains were all read from a single sample in a study of cytomegalovirus exposure and HLA in healthy donors. Clones were sequenced by immunoSEQ multiplex PCR, and TCRdb holds only the in-frame ones, with some missing. The repertoire consists of 150,000 to 200,000 clones, with 85% occurring once and the leading ten covering about 15%. The sequenced sample was PBMCs. Source of these receptors: a man younger than 30 in good health and CMV-seropositive.

This clone is a singleton in its sample. The rearrangement uses TRBV5-1 and TRBJ1-4; TRBD1 aligns across 7 bases. CDR3 length: 14 residues. V was pared by 1 base and J by 5 bases, with 2 bases of the junction left unmatched. Germline values: CDR1 SGHRS, CDR2 YFSETQ. The CDR3 sequence: CASSLTDRNEKLFF. CDR3 sequence (DNA): TGCGCCAGCAGCTTGACGGACAGGAATGAAAAACTGTTTTTT.

V gene TRBV11-2 combines with J gene TRBJ2-7; 12 bases map to TRBD1. V lost 5 bases, J lost 9 bases, and 8 bases stayed unmatched. Germline loops: CDR1 SGHAT, CDR2 FQNNGV. This CDR3 spans 14 amino acids. The DNA for the CDR3 is TGTGCCAGCAGCCGAGGGACAGGGGGCCGTTGGCAGTACTTC. Residues: CASSRGTGGRWQYF.

The rearrangement joins TRBV11-2 to TRBJ2-3; D is possibly TRBD1 (5 bases). The CDR3 sequence is 13 residues long. The V end was cut by 3 bases, the J end by 6 bases, with 10 bases between. In germline, CDR1 is SGHAT, CDR2 FQNNGV. CDR3 sequence reads: CASSFAGADTQYF. The CDR3 coding sequence is TGTGCCAGCAGCTTCGCTGGGGCGGATACGCAGTATTTT.

The chain couples TRBV29-1 to TRBJ2-5; 7 bases align to TRBD2. Germline trimming cut 1 base from V and 4 bases from J; bases unmatched to any gene: 6. Germline-derived CDR1 and CDR2 are SQVTM and ANQGSEA. The length of the CDR3 is 14 residues. CDR3 nucleotide sequence: TGCAGCGTTGAAGTGGGCGGGGGTCGAGAGACCCAGTACTTC. Translated, it gives CSVEVGGGRETQYF.

The V and J genes are TRBV7-9 and TRBJ2-2; D may be TRBD2 (6 bases). V lost 3 bases and J lost 6, with 11 bases in between. This CDR3 region has 14 residues. Germline V lookup: CDR1 SEHNR, CDR2 FQNEAQ (reference sequence). CDR3 DNA sequence: TGTGCCAGCAGCTTTGGCGGGGCGCCCGGGGAGCTGTTTTTT. Amino acid sequence: CASSFGGAPGELFF.

V is TRBV10-3 and J is TRBJ1-2, with D unclear. V lost 8 bases and J 4 bases, leaving 14 bases between the germline ends. The CDR3 consists of 13 residues. Germline lookup yields CDR1 ENHRY and CDR2 SYGVKD. DNA of the CDR3: TGTGCCATCCAAATGGCCCTAGGCTATGGCTACACCTTC. Its protein product is CAIQMALGYGYTF.

The chain recombines TRBV6-5 with TRBJ2-2; D gene uncertain. CDR1 is MNHEY and CDR2 is SVGAGI in the germline V gene. Between the trimmed V and J ends, which lost 1 base and 4 bases, there was a span of 4 bases. This CDR3 is 13 amino acids long. The CDR3: CASSYFFTGELFF. CDR3 nucleotides: TGTGCCAGCAGTTACTTCTTCACCGGGGAGCTGTTTTTT.

The J gene is TRBJ2-7, the V gene TRBV28; D is perhaps TRBD1 (6 bases). Germline V gene sequence: CDR1 MDHEN, CDR2 SYDVKM. The V gene lost 5 bases and the J gene lost 3 bases, with 11 bases spanning the gap. This CDR3 has 13 amino acids. The CDR3 is CASSVGQNYEQYF. Written as DNA, the CDR3 is TGTGCCAGCAGTGTAGGACAGAACTACGAGCAGTACTTC.

In its sample, this clone was seen a few times. The chain carries TRBV5-1 and TRBJ1-2; the D gene is possibly TRBD1 (5 bases). This CDR3 is built from 14 residues. The V gene lost 0 bases and the J gene lost 5 bases, with 11 bases spanning the gap. The germline V gene has CDR1 SGHRS and CDR2 YFSETQ. The CDR3 loop reads CASSLEAGRYGYTF. CDR3 bases: TGCGCCAGCAGCTTGGAGGCGGGGCGATATGGCTACACCTTC.

This sequence joins TRBV14 and TRBJ2-1; TRBD2 matches 7 bases. Germline lookup yields CDR1 SGHDN and CDR2 FVKESK. CDR3 length equals 14 residues. V trimming: 5 bases; J trimming: 7 bases; junction bases outside the gene matches: 8. The CDR3 region has the DNA TGTGCCAGCAGCTCTTGGGGGACTAAGAATGAGCAGTTCTTC. This codes for CASSSWGTKNEQFF.

This clone was observed a single time. This chain connects TRBV7-3 to TRBJ2-3; 8 nucleotides line up with TRBD2. The trim removed 4 bases at V and 1 base at J, leaving 4 bases unmatched. The CDR3 sequence is 15 residues long. Germline V gene sequence: CDR1 SGHTA, CDR2 FQGTGA. The CDR3 here is CASSSLSGGTDTQYF. The CDR3 DNA reads TGTGCCAGCAGCTCACTTAGCGGGGGCACAGATACGCAGTATTTT.

The gene calls are TRBV7-3 and TRBJ2-3; TRBD2 matches at 7 bases. The CDR3 length is 16 residues. After removal of 4 bases from V and 4 bases from J, the junction contained 11 bases not matched to a gene. From germline, CDR1 is SGHTA and CDR2 FQGTGA. The CDR3 DNA reads TGTGCCAGCAGCTCCGCCGGCGCGGGAGTGTCAGATACGCAGTATTTT. It translates to CASSSAGAGVSDTQYF.

This chain connects TRBV4-2 to TRBJ2-1; TRBD2 matches 11 bases. Per the germline V gene, CDR1 is LGHNA and CDR2 is YNFKEQ. Germline trimming cut 1 base from V and 2 bases from J; bases unmatched to any gene: 4. The CDR3 has 17 amino acids. CDR3 loop: CASSQGGTSGTYNEQFF. CDR3 DNA sequence: TGTGCCAGCAGCCAAGGTGGGACTAGCGGAACCTACAATGAGCAGTTCTTC.

V and J are TRBV5-6 and TRBJ2-3; 9 bases agree with TRBD2. This CDR3 is built from 15 residues. The germline gives CDR1 SGHDT, CDR2 YYEEEE. J lost 5 bases, V lost 5 bases, and 9 bases had no gene match. The CDR3 DNA follows: TGTGCCAGCAGTACTATAGCGGGAGTGGTAGATACGCAGTATTTT. Protein product: CASSTIAGVVDTQYF.

The J gene is TRBJ1-3, the V gene TRBV28; 7 bases fit TRBD1. The CDR3 contains 15 residues. CDR1 and CDR2 (germline): MDHEN, SYDVKM. The V gene end was trimmed by 4 bases and the J gene end by 2 bases; junction bases not matched to a gene: 5. The CDR3, as DNA: TGTGCCAGCAGTTCAGGACAGGTCGCTGGAAACACCATATATTTT. This encodes CASSSGQVAGNTIYF.

The chain joins TRBV6-1 to TRBJ1-1; maybe TRBD1 (5 bases). Germline CDR1 is MNHNS and CDR2 is SASEGT. This CDR3 is 15 amino acids long. V lost 10 bases to trimming and J lost 2 bases, with 20 bases between them. The CDR3 coding sequence is TGTGCCACCGAGGACCAGGGAACTCCAAACACTGAAGCTTTCTTT. As protein: CATEDQGTPNTEAFF.

The chain uses TRBV28 and TRBJ2-1; TRBD1 matches at 7 bases. CDR1 is MDHEN and CDR2 is SYDVKM in the germline V gene. The V segment lost 5 bases and the J segment 0 bases; nucleotides outside the gene matches: 7. The CDR3 covers 16 residues. The CDR3 region has the DNA TGTGCCAGCAGTAGCGGACAGGCGAGCTCCTACAATGAGCAGTTCTTC. It is translated as CASSSGQASSYNEQFF.

This clone was counted only a few times. The V call is TRBV6-5, the J call TRBJ1-1; possible D gene TRBD1, 5 bases. Germline V lookup: CDR1 MNHEY, CDR2 SVGAGI. Trimming left V 2 bases short and J 4 bases short, with 11 bases between. CDR3 length: 14 residues. The CDR3: CASSYLAGGTEAFF. The CDR3 region has the DNA TGTGCCAGCAGTTACCTGGCGGGGGGCACTGAAGCTTTCTTT.

This CDR3 reads CAGQGETQYF. CDR3 bases: TGTGCCGGACAGGGAGAGACCCAGTACTTC. This rearrangement joins TRBV21-1 to TRBJ2-5; TRBD1, as called in the table, went unchecked against the DNA. TRBV21-1 is recorded as a pseudogene. The CDR3 covers 10 residues.

The J gene is TRBJ2-7, the V gene TRBV21-1; the table's D call TRBD1 went unverified against the DNA. TRBV21-1 is a pseudogene. The CDR3 loop spans 14 amino acids. The CDR3 protein is CASSPPEGAYEQYF. Here the CDR3 DNA reads TGTGCCAGCAGCCCCCCGGAAGGGGCCTACGAGCAGTACTTC.

This clone was seen just once. The V and J genes are TRBV28 and TRBJ2-5; 7 bases fit TRBD1. The CDR3 runs to 14 residues. With V trimmed by 4 bases and J by 1 base, 3 bases remained unmatched. Germline lookup yields CDR1 MDHEN and CDR2 SYDVKM. CDR3 sequence: CASSSGTVQETQYF. Written as DNA, the CDR3 is TGTGCCAGCAGTTCCGGGACAGTCCAAGAGACCCAGTACTTC.

The chain has TRBV7-8 and TRBJ1-2, with TRBD1 matching 9 bases. The germline V gene has CDR1 SGHVS and CDR2 FQNEAQ. V was pared by 5 bases and J by 7 bases, with 20 bases of the junction left unmatched. The CDR3 sequence is 18 residues long. This CDR3 reads CASSPPVGLTGGSSGYTF. CDR3 nucleotide sequence: TGTGCCAGCAGCCCCCCCGTAGGACTGACAGGGGGGTCAAGTGGCTACACCTTC.

The rearrangement uses TRBV11-3 and TRBJ1-1; tentative D call: TRBD1 (5 bases). Trimming removed 0 bases at V and 5 bases at J, with 7 bases between. The CDR3 is made up of 13 amino acids. Per the germline V gene, CDR1 is SGHNT and CDR2 is YENEEA. The CDR3 nucleotides read TGTGCCAGCAGCTTAGATCGGGGGACTGAAGCTTTCTTT. This sequence encodes CASSLDRGTEAFF. Based on the CDR3 plus reference TRBV11-3 and TRBJ1-1, the full variable domain is EAGVVQSPRYKIIEKKQPVAFWCNPISGHNTLYWYLQNLGQGPELLIRYENEEAVDDSQLPKDRFSAERLKGVDSTLKIQPAELGDSAVYLCASSLDRGTEAFFGQGTRLTVV.

The chain is built from TRBV28 and TRBJ2-1; TRBD1 is a possible D gene (5 bases). The CDR3 runs 13 residues. V lost 3 bases to trimming and J lost 6 bases, with 9 bases between them. Germline V gene data show CDR1 as MDHEN and CDR2 as SYDVKM. The CDR3 loop is CASSFKGPNEQFF. The CDR3 DNA reads TGTGCCAGCAGTTTTAAGGGGCCCAATGAGCAGTTCTTC.

The chain recombines TRBV6-1 with TRBJ1-3, with 8 nucleotides matching TRBD1. CDR3 length: 16 residues. Germline V lookup: CDR1 MNHNS, CDR2 SASEGT. The junction had 5 bases not matched to a gene; V was cut back by 1 base and J by 3 bases. The CDR3 region is CASSEVQGAVGNTIYF. In DNA, the CDR3 is TGTGCCAGCAGTGAAGTTCAGGGGGCGGTTGGAAACACCATATATTTT.

The genes are TRBV5-1 and TRBJ2-1, with D perhaps matching TRBD1 (6 bases). The germline V and J ends were trimmed by 4 bases and 5 bases, with 13 bases remaining between them. The length of the CDR3 is 14 residues. The germline gives CDR1 SGHRS, CDR2 YFSETQ. The CDR3 here is CASSKGVLNNEQFF. In DNA form, the CDR3 reads TGCGCCAGCAGCAAGGGGGTCTTAAACAATGAGCAGTTCTTC.

This clone occurred once. This chain connects TRBV10-3 to TRBJ2-3; D perhaps matches TRBD2 (7 bases). The CDR3 spans 13 residues. The V end lost 7 bases, the J end lost 4 bases, and 12 bases lay between the germline ends. Germline CDR1 is ENHRY and CDR2 is SYGVKD. For the CDR3, the DNA is TGTGCCATCAAAGGGGGGGACGCAGATACGCAGTATTTT. Encoded protein: CAIKGGDADTQYF.

This sequence joins TRBV6-9 and TRBJ1-6, with 8 positions matching TRBD1. The CDR3 runs 17 residues. The V and J ends lost 4 bases and 7 bases, in that order; junction bases with no gene match: 12. The V gene's germline CDR1 is MNHGY and CDR2 SVAAGI. In DNA, the CDR3 is TGTGCCAGCAGTTCCCTAGGACAGGGATCGAACAATTCACCCCTCCACTTT. This gives the protein CASSSLGQGSNNSPLHF.

This sequence joins TRBV15 and TRBJ2-5; 9 nucleotides match TRBD1. The V and J ends lost 7 bases and 5 bases, in that order; junction bases with no gene match: 5. The CDR3 is made up of 13 amino acids. Germline CDR1 and CDR2: LNHNV and YYDKDF (reference sequence). The CDR3 loop is CATNTGGAETQYF. In nucleotides, the CDR3 is TGTGCCACCAATACAGGGGGCGCCGAGACCCAGTACTTC.

This clone appeared a few times. The V call is TRBV4-1, the J call TRBJ2-7; D unresolved. Germline CDR1 MGHRA, CDR2 YSYEKL. The CDR3 is 14 amino acids. The V gene lost 0 bases and the J gene lost 5 bases, with 11 bases spanning the gap. In DNA, the CDR3 is TGCGCCAGCAGCCAAGACTCCTCGGGTAACGAGCAGTACTTC. Amino acid sequence: CASSQDSSGNEQYF.